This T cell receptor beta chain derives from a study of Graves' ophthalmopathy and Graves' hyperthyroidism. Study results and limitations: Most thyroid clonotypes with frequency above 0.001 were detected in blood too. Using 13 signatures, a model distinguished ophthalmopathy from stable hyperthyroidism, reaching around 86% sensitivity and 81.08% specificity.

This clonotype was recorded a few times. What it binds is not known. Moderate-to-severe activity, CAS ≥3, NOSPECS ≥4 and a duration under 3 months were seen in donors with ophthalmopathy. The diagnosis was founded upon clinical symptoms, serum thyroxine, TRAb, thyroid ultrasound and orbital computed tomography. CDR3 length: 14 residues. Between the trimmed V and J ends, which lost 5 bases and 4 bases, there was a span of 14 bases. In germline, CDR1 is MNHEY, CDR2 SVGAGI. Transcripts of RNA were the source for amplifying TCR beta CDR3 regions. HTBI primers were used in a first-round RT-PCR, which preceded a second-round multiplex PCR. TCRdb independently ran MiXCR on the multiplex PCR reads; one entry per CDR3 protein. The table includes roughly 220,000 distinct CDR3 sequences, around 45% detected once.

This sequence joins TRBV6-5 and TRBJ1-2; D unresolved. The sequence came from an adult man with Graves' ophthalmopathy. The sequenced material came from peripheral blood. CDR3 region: CASSEVEGTYGYTF. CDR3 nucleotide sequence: TGTGCCAGCAGTGAAGTAGAGGGAACCTATGGCTACACCTTC.